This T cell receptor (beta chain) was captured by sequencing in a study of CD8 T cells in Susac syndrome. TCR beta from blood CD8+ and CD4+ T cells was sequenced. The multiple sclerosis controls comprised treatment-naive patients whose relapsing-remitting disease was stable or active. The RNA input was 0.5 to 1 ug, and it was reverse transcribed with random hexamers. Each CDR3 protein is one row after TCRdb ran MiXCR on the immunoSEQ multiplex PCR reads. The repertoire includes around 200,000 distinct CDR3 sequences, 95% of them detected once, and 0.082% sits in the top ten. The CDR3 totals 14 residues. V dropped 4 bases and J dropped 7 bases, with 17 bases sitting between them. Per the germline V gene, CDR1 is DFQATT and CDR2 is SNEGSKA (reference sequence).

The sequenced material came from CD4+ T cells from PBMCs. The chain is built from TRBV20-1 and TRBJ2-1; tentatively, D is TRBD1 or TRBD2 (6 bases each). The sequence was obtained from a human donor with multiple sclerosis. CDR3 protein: CSATKTGGYNEQFF. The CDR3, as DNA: TGCAGTGCTACGAAGACAGGAGGGTATAATGAGCAGTTCTTC.